This T cell receptor beta chain was captured in a study of PD-1 blockade in classical Hodgkin lymphoma. Study-wide context: Patients were administered nivolumab (3 mg/kg intravenously) every 2 weeks.

This CDR3 is built from 13 residues. V was trimmed by 4 bases and J by 3 bases, leaving 9 bases between them. The V gene's germline CDR1 is KGHSH and CDR2 LQKENI. This clone has just a few counts. All patients relapsed after autologous stem cell transplantation, and brentuximab vedotin exposure varied. Profiling relied on immunoSEQ multiplex PCR, and the TCRdb table lists in-frame clones only, not all of them. Found here are under 15,000 clones, 84% of them singletons; the top ten hold around a quarter. This clonotype was sampled from a human donor with classical Hodgkin lymphoma. The sample consisted of peripheral blood mononuclear cells (PBMCs), taken at baseline. The chain joins TRBV18 to TRBJ1-2; D possibly corresponds to TRBD1 (5 bases). The CDR3 region has the DNA TGTGCCAGCTCACACGGGGACGACTATGGCTACACCTTC. Residues: CASSHGDDYGYTF.